This T cell receptor beta chain appears in the sequencing data of a study of blood T cell repertoires in COVID-19. Sequencing used immunoSEQ multiplex PCR; TCRdb keeps in-frame clones, though not all of them. The sample lists under 300,000 clones, roughly 86% occurring once. Germline assignment: CDR1 SGHTA and CDR2 FQGNSA. The V and J ends lost 5 bases and 5 bases respectively, with 15 bases between them. The CDR3 sequence is 14 residues long. This TCR derives from a woman in her seventies with active or convalescent COVID-19. Specimen: peripheral blood. V and J are TRBV7-2 and TRBJ1-1, with D hard to call. CDR3 bases: TGTGCCAGCAGCCGCTACGGGGTTGGGACTGAAGCTTTCTTT. This codes for CASSRYGVGTEAFF.